Shown below are 23 T cell receptor beta chains from a single sample sequenced in a study of blood T cell repertoires in COVID-19. The data were produced by immunoSEQ multiplex PCR, yet TCRdb's version contains in-frame clones alone and is incomplete. This sample has about 170,000 clones, with 79% found just once. The sample comprised PBMCs or T cells enriched from blood (not recorded which). These receptor sequences come from a woman in her 70s in a cohort exposed to, infected with or recovered from COVID-19 (not recorded which).

CDR3 bases: TGCGCCAGCAGCTTGGCCGGGACTGAGTACGAGCAGTACTTC. Translating it yields CASSLAGTEYEQYF. The rearrangement uses TRBV5-1 and TRBJ2-7, with D perhaps TRBD2 (6 bases). This CDR3 region has 14 residues. Per germline, CDR1 SGHRS and CDR2 YFSETQ. Trimming stripped 0 bases from V and 4 bases from J, with 11 bases between.

This sequence joins TRBV11-1 and TRBJ2-7, with D possibly matching TRBD2 (6 bases). The CDR3 runs 15 residues. V gave up 3 bases and J gave up 3 bases, with 15 bases separating them. Germline CDR1 is SGHAT and CDR2 is FQDESV (reference sequence). This CDR3 reads CASSFGGGGGYEQYF. CDR3 bases: TGTGCCAGCAGCTTCGGGGGAGGAGGAGGCTACGAGCAGTACTTC.

There are many counts of this clone. The chain recombines TRBV11-2 with TRBJ1-3; weak D call: TRBD1 (5 bases). This CDR3 has 16 amino acids. Germline CDR1 reads SGHAT; CDR2 reads FQNNGV. V was cut by 4 bases and J by 0 bases, with 13 bases left in between. CDR3 residues: CASSSPGRVSGNTIYF. The CDR3 coding sequence is TGTGCCAGCAGCTCACCTGGCAGGGTCTCTGGAAACACCATATATTTT.

The rearrangement uses TRBV18 and TRBJ2-7, with D perhaps TRBD1 (6 bases). CDR3 length: 14 amino acids. Per germline, CDR1 KGHSH and CDR2 LQKENI. Trimming removed 6 bases from V and 0 bases from J, with 12 bases in between. CDR3 residues: CASSPDRSSYEQYF. The CDR3 DNA is TGTGCCAGCTCGCCCGACAGGAGCTCCTACGAGCAGTACTTC. Full variable domain (outside the CDR3, taken from reference TRBV18 and TRBJ2-7): NAGVMQNPRHLVRRRGQEARLRCSPMKGHSHVYWYRQLPEEGLKFMVYLQKENIIDESGMPKERFSAEFPKEGPSILRIQQVVRGDSAAYFCASSPDRSSYEQYFGPGTRLTVT.

The V call is TRBV28, the J call TRBJ1-6; 9 bases agree with TRBD1. J lost 10 bases, V lost 6 bases, and 19 bases had no gene match. This CDR3 is built from 18 residues. Germline CDR1 is MDHEN and CDR2 is SYDVKM. The CDR3 sequence: CASSTATRQGDIESPLHF. The CDR3 DNA reads as TGTGCCAGCAGCACCGCTACCAGACAGGGGGATATAGAATCACCCCTCCACTTT.

This clone was counted a few times. V and J are TRBV19 and TRBJ2-2, with unresolved D. Germline V CDR1 and CDR2: LNHDA, SQIVND (reference sequence). With 4 bases removed from V and 6 bases from J, the gap between germline ends came to 12 bases. The length of the CDR3 is 14 residues. CDR3 protein: CASSKSEVPGELFF. The CDR3 bases are TGTGCCAGTAGTAAGTCAGAGGTTCCCGGGGAGCTGTTTTTT.

This chain connects TRBV5-1 to TRBJ1-1, with TRBD1 identical over 8 bases. This CDR3 spans 15 amino acids. Germline V gene data show CDR1 as SGHRS and CDR2 as YFSETQ. V was clipped by 2 bases and J by 2 bases; unmatched bases: 5. The CDR3 nucleotides are TGCGCCAGCAGCTTCCTAGACAGGGGAAACACTGAAGCTTTCTTT. It specifies CASSFLDRGNTEAFF.

This CDR3 reads CATSDPLRGTDTQYF. The DNA of the CDR3 is TGTGCCACCAGTGACCCCCTGCGTGGCACAGATACGCAGTATTTT. The V and J genes are TRBV24-1 and TRBJ2-3; D unresolved. This CDR3 is 15 amino acids long. Germline lookup yields CDR1 KGHDR and CDR2 SFDVKD. Trimming took off 4 bases at V and 1 base at J, with 11 bases between the two ends.

This clone was counted at least ten times. This chain links TRBV2 with TRBJ2-7; 8 positions match TRBD1. The CDR3 is 13 residues long. From germline, CDR1 is SNHLY and CDR2 FYNNEI. V gave up 7 bases and J gave up 3 bases; unmatched junction bases: 5. For the CDR3, the DNA is TGTGCCAGCACAGGGGGCTGGGACTACGAGCAGTACTTC. It translates to CASTGGWDYEQYF.

The chain joins TRBV7-2 to TRBJ1-5, with D hard to call. Germline loops: CDR1 SGHTA, CDR2 FQGNSA. The CDR3 runs to 14 residues. Trimming pared 5 bases from V and 0 bases from J, leaving 8 bases between. The CDR3 DNA reads as TGTGCCAGCAGCATCTATTATAGCAATCAGCCCCAGCATTTT. Translated, it gives CASSIYYSNQPQHF.

The genes are TRBV28 and TRBJ1-4, with TRBD1 matching 7 bases. Trimming took 6 bases from V and 1 from J; bases not matched to a gene: 14. From germline, CDR1 is MDHEN and CDR2 SYDVKM. This CDR3 is 18 amino acids long. The CDR3 DNA is TGTGCCAGCAGACCCCCGGGACAGTATATGATAACTAATGAAAAACTGTTTTTT. It is translated as CASRPPGQYMITNEKLFF.

The chain uses TRBV19 and TRBJ2-3, with 7 nucleotides matching TRBD2. The V gene's germline CDR1 is LNHDA and CDR2 SQIVND (reference sequence). This CDR3 is 16 amino acids long. V lost 3 bases and J lost 1; bases outside the gene matches: 7. CDR3 region: CASSMRAAGGTDTQYF. CDR3 DNA sequence: TGTGCCAGTAGTATGCGCGCGGCGGGAGGCACAGATACGCAGTATTTT.

This clone was observed a few times. This rearrangement joins TRBV10-2 to TRBJ2-1; 9 bases agree with TRBD2. The V and J ends lost 3 bases and 8 bases, in that order; junction bases with no gene match: 5. The CDR3 sequence is 14 residues long. Germline V CDR1 and CDR2: WSHSY, SAAADI. The CDR3 coding sequence is TGCGCCAGCAGTGAAGCGGGAGGAGGATATGAGCAGTTCTTC. Protein product: CASSEAGGGYEQFF.

The chain couples TRBV6-6 to TRBJ2-1; 7 bases are a match to TRBD2. The ends lost 2 bases at V and 15 bases at J; junction bases unmatched: 13. This CDR3 has 14 residues. In germline, CDR1 is MNHNY, CDR2 SVGAGI (reference sequence). The CDR3 spells CASSYQRDSPRRFF. CDR3 coding DNA: TGTGCCAGCAGTTACCAGCGGGACTCCCCGAGAAGGTTCTTC.

The chain is built from TRBV7-2 and TRBJ2-1; 11 bases are shared with TRBD1. Unmatched junction bases numbered 6, after V lost 5 bases and J lost 0 bases. The CDR3 contains 17 residues. CDR1 SGHTA and CDR2 FQGNSA come from the germline V gene. CDR3: CASSPWGQGGSYNEQFF. Here the CDR3 DNA reads TGTGCCAGCAGCCCGTGGGGACAGGGGGGCTCCTACAATGAGCAGTTCTTC.

This clone has a count of ten or more. The gene calls are TRBV7-8 and TRBJ2-1, with D possibly being TRBD1 (6 bases). V dropped 3 bases and J dropped 12 bases, with 9 bases sitting between them. Germline V lookup: CDR1 SGHVS, CDR2 FQNEAQ. The length of the CDR3 is 11 residues. CDR3 bases: TGTGCCAGCAGCTTGGGGGCCGGGCAGTTCTTC. It yields the protein CASSLGAGQFF.

The rearrangement uses TRBV5-6 and TRBJ1-2; D is ambiguous. The CDR3 runs 12 residues. The V gene lost 3 bases and the J gene lost 8 bases, with 11 bases spanning the gap. CDR1 and CDR2 from the germline V gene are SGHDT and YYEEEE. DNA for the CDR3: TGTGCCAGCAGCTCCGGTGGAGGCGGCTACACCTTC. Amino acid sequence: CASSSGGGGYTF.

The chain has TRBV19 and TRBJ2-3, with a tentative D call TRBD2 (6 bases). The CDR3 runs 14 residues. Germline V lookup: CDR1 LNHDA, CDR2 SQIVND (reference sequence). Trimming removed 10 bases at V and 0 bases at J, with 14 bases between. The CDR3 DNA follows: TGTGCCACTAGCGCGGGCACTAGCACAGATACGCAGTATTTT. Translated, it gives CATSAGTSTDTQYF.

V is TRBV27 and J is TRBJ1-4; D gene uncertain. Germline V gene data show CDR1 as MNHEY and CDR2 as SMNVEV (reference sequence). V was trimmed by 0 bases and J by 8 bases, leaving 13 bases between them. The CDR3 runs to 15 residues. The CDR3 bases are TGTGCCAGCAGTTTATCGGTGGGAGAGATCGAAAAACTGTTTTTT. Amino acid sequence: CASSLSVGEIEKLFF.

This CDR3 is CASSPGQGVGLQETQYF. CDR3 coding DNA: TGTGCCAGCAGTCCCGGACAGGGCGTGGGACTACAAGAGACCCAGTACTTC. The V gene is TRBV11-3, the J gene TRBJ2-5; D perhaps matches TRBD1 (8 bases). Per the germline V gene, CDR1 is SGHNT and CDR2 is YENEEA. The CDR3 contains 17 residues. Trimming removed 6 bases at V and 2 bases at J, with 22 bases between.

The CDR3 bases are TGTGCCAGCAGCAAAGACAAACAGGGGGCCTGGACCGGGGAGCTGTTTTTT. Its translation is CASSKDKQGAWTGELFF. The rearrangement uses TRBV21-1 and TRBJ2-2; the table's D call of TRBD1 was not tested on the DNA. TRBV21-1 is a pseudogene segment. The CDR3 loop spans 17 amino acids.

The chain is built from TRBV15 and TRBJ2-5, with 14 nucleotides matching TRBD2. Per the germline V gene, CDR1 is LNHNV and CDR2 is YYDKDF (reference sequence). V gave up 0 bases and J gave up 4 bases; unmatched junction bases: 10. The CDR3 consists of 19 residues. CDR3 sequence (DNA): TGTGCCACCAGCAGAGACGGCCCACGACTAGCGGGAGGGGGAGAGACCCAGTACTTC. It encodes CATSRDGPRLAGGGETQYF.

V and J are TRBV18 and TRBJ2-1; TRBD2 aligns across 7 bases. Germline V gene sequence: CDR1 KGHSH, CDR2 LQKENI. V gave up 5 bases and J gave up 1 base; unmatched junction bases: 2. CDR3 size: 14 residues. CDR3 sequence: CASSTAGSYNEQFF. CDR3 nucleotides: TGTGCCAGCTCAACAGCGGGATCCTACAATGAGCAGTTCTTC.